This T cell receptor beta chain stems from a study of cytomegalovirus exposure and HLA in healthy donors. Study findings and constraints: Cytomegalovirus status was reportedly diagnosed by the classifier with high specificity and sensitivity. Researchers counted some 150 TCR beta chains as cytomegalovirus-associated. Rarity held for most TCR sequences, but there were some public TCRs that occurred in many donors.

V gave up 5 bases and J gave up 4 bases; unmatched junction bases: 5. Germline-derived CDR1 and CDR2 are SEHNR and FQNEAQ (reference sequence). The CDR3 has 15 amino acids. As concerns this clone: Antigen: not known.

Repertoires were generated with immunoSEQ multiplex PCR, while TCRdb's copy carries only in-frame clones and drops some. Among approximately 58,000 clones, about 95% were seen once, and the ten largest hold roughly 6.3%. The chain recombines TRBV7-9 with TRBJ2-2; 9 positions agree with TRBD1. The sequence came from a woman under 30 in good health and CMV-seropositive. Sequencing used PBMCs. CDR3 sequence reads: CASSQTDRGTGELFF. CDR3 DNA: TGTGCCAGCAGCCAAACGGACAGGGGCACCGGGGAGCTGTTTTTT. The whole variable domain, filled in from reference TRBV7-9 and TRBJ2-2, reads DTGVSQNPRHKITKRGQNVTFRCDPISEHNRLYWYRQTLGQGPEFLTYFQNEAQLEKSRLLSDRFSAERPKGSFSTLEIQRTEQGDSAMYLCASSQTDRGTGELFFGEGSRLTVL.